This TCR beta chain was recovered during a study of patients and donors after allogeneic stem cell transplantation. Using its own MiXCR run on the RT-PCR reads, TCRdb lists one record per CDR3 protein. The sample includes approximately 220,000 distinct CDR3 sequences, around 41% of them seen just once. This clonotype was found a few times. CDR1 and CDR2 (germline): SGHRS, YFSETQ. This CDR3 region has 14 residues. The trim removed 7 bases at V and 6 bases at J, leaving 10 bases unmatched. Sequencing input: blood, either unsorted or a sorted T cell fraction (not recorded which). The chain couples TRBV5-1 to TRBJ1-1, with 9 bases fitting TRBD1. This receptor was obtained from a human donor who was either an allogeneic HSCT recipient or a stem cell or donor lymphocyte infusion donor (not recorded which). It is not recorded whose cells these are; they may come from a transplant donor. In DNA form, the CDR3 reads TGCGCCAGCGGAAAAGACAGGGGGTGGCCTGAAGCTTTCTTT. Protein sequence: CASGKDRGWPEAFF.